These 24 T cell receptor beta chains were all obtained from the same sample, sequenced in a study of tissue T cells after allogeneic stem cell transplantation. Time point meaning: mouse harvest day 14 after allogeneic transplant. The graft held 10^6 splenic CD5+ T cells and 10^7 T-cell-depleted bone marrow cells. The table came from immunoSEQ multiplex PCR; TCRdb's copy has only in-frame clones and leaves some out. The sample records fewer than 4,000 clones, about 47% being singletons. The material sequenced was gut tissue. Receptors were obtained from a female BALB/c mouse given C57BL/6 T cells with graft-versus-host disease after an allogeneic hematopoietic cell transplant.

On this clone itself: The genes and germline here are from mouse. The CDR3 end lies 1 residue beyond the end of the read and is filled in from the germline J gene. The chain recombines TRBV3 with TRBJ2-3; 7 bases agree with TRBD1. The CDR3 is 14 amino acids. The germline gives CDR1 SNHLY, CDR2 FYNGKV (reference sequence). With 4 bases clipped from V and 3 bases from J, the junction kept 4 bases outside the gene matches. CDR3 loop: CASSSYRGAETLYF. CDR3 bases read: TGTGCCAGCAGCTCATACAGGGGCGCAGAAACGCTGTAT.

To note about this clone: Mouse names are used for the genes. Incomplete CDR3 DNA: TGTGCCAGCAGTCGTCAGGAGAACTCCGACTACACC. The encoded protein is CASSRQENSDYT. The full CDR3 is CASSRQENSDYTF. The chain uses TRBV26 and TRBJ1-2; D not resolved. The sequenced fragment ends 1 residue before the CDR3 boundary, so the rest is inferred from the germline J gene. V lost 4 bases and J lost 2, with 8 bases in between. Looked up from germline, CDR1 is KGHPV and CDR2 is FQNQEV (reference sequence). The CDR3 is 13 residues long.

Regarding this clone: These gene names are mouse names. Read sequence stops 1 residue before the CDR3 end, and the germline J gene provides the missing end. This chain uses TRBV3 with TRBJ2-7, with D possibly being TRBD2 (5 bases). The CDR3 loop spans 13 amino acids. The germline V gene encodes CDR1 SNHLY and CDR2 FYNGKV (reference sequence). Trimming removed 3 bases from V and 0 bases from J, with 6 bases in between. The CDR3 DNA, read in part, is TGTGCCAGCAGCTTCTGGGTCTCCTATGAACAGTAC. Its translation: CASSFWVSYEQY. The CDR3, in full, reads CASSFWVSYEQYF.

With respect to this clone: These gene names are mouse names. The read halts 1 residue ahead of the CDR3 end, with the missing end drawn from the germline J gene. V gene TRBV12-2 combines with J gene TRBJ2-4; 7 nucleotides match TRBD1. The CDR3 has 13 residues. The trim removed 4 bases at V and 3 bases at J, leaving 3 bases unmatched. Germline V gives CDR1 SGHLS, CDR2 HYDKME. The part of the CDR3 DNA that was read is TGTGCCAGCTCCCCGACAGGGCAAAACACCTTGTAC. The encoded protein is CASSPTGQNTLY. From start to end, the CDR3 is CASSPTGQNTLYF.

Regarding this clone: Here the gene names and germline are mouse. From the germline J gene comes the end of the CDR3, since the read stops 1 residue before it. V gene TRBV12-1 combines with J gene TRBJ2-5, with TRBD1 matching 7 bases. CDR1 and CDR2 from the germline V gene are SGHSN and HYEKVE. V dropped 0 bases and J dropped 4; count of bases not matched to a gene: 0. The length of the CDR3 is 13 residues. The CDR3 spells CASSLGTEDTQYF. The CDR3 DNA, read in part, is TGTGCCAGCTCTCTCGGGACAGAAGACACCCAGTAC.

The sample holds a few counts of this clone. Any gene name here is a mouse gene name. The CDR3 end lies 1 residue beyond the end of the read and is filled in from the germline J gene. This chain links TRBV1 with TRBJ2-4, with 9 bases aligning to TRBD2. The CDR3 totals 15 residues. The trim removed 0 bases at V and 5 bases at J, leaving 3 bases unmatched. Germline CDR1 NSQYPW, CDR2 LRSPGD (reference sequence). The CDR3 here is CTCSADLDWGNTLYF. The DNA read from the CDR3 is TGCACCTGCAGTGCAGATCTGGACTGGGGAAACACCTTGTAC.

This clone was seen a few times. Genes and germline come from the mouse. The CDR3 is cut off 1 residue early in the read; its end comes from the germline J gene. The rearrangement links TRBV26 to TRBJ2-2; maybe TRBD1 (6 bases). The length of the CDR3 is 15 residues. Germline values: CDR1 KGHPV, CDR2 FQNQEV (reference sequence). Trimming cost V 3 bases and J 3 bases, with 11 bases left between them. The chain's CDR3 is CASSLQGWDTGQLYF. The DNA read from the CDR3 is TGTGCCAGCAGTCTACAGGGCTGGGACACCGGGCAGCTCTAC.

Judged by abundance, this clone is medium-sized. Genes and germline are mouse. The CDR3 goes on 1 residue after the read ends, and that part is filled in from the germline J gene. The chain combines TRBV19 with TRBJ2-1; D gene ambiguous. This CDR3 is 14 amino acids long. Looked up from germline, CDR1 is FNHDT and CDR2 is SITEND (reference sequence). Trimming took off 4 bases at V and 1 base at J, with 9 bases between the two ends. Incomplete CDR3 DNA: TGTGCCAGCAGTTCGAGACCAAACTATGCTGAGCAGTTC. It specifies CASSSRPNYAEQF. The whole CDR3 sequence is CASSSRPNYAEQFF. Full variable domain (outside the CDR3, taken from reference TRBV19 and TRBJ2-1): GGIITQTPKFLIGQEGQKLTLKCQQNFNHDTMYWYRQDSGKGLRLIYYSITENDLQKGDLSEGYDASREKKSSFSLTVTSAQKNEMAVFLCASSSRPNYAEQFFGPGTRLTVL.

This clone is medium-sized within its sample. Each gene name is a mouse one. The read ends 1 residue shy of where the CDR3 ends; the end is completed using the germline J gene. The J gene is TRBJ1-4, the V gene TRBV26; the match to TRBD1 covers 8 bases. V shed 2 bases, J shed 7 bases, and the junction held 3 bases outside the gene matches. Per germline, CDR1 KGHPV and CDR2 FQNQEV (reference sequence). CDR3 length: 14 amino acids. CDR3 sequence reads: CASSLRDRSERLFF. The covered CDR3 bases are TGTGCCAGCAGTCTGCGGGACAGGTCCGAAAGATTATTT.

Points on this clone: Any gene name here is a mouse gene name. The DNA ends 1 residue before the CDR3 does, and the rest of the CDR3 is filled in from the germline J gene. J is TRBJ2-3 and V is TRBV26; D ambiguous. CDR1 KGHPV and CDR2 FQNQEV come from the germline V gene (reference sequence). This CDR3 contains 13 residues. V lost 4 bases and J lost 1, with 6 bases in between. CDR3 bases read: TGTGCCAGCAGTCCCACGGGTGCAGAAACGCTGTAT. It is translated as CASSPTGAETLY. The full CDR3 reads CASSPTGAETLYF.

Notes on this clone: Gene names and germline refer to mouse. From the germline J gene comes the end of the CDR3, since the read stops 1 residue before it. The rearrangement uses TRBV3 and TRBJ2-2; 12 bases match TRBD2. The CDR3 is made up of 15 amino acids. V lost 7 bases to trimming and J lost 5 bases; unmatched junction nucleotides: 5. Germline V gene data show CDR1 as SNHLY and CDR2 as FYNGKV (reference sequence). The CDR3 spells CASTTGGARTGQLYF. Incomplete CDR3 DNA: TGTGCCAGCACGACTGGGGGGGCAAGGACCGGGCAGCTCTAC.

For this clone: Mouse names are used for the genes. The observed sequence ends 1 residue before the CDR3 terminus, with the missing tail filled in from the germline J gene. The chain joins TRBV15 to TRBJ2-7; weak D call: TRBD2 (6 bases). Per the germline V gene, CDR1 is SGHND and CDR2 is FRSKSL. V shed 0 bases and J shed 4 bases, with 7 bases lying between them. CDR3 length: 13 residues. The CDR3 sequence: CASSLAGGYEQYF. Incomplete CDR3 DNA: TGTGCCAGCAGTTTAGCTGGGGGTTATGAACAGTAC.

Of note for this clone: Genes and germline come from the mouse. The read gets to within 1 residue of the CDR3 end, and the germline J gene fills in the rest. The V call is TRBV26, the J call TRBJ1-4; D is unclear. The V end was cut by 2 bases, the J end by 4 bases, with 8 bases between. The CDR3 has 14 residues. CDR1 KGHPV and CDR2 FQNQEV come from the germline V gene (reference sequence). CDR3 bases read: TGTGCCAGCAGTCTGCCACAGTTCAACGAAAGATTATTT. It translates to CASSLPQFNERLF. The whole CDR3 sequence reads CASSLPQFNERLFF.

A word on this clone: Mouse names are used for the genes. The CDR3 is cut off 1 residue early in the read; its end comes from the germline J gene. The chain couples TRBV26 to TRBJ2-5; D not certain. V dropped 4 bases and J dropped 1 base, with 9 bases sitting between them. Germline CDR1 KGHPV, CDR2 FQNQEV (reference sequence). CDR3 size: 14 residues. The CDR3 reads CASSPRLDQDTQYF. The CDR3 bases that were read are TGTGCCAGCAGTCCTCGACTAGACCAAGACACCCAGTAC.

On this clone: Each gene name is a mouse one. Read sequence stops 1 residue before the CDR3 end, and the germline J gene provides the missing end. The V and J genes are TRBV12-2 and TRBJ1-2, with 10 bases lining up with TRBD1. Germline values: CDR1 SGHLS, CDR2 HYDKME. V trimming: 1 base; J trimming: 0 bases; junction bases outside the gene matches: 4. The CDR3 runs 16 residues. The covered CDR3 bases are TGTGCCAGCTCTCTGGGGACAGGGGAGGCAAACTCCGACTACACC. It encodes CASSLGTGEANSDYT. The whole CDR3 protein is CASSLGTGEANSDYTF.

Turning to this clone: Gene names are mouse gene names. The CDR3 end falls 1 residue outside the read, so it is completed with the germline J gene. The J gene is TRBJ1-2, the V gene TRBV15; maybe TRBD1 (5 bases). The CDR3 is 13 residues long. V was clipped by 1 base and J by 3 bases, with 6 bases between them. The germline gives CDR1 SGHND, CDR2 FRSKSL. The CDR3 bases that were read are TGTGCCAGCAGTTTAGGGGGGGACTCCGACTACACC. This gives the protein CASSLGGDSDYT. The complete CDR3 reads CASSLGGDSDYTF.

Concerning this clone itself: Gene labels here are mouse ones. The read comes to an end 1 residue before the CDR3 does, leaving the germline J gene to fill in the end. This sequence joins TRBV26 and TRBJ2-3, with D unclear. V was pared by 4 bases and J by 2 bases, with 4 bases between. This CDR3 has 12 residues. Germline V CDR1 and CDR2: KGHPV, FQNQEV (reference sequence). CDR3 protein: CASSRDAETLYF. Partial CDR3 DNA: TGTGCCAGCAGTCGAGATGCAGAAACGCTGTAT.

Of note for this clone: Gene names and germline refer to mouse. CDR3 in amino acids: CSSSHPDRGEQYF. The covered CDR3 bases are TGCTCCAGCAGTCACCCCGACAGGGGTGAACAGTAC. V is TRBV23 and J is TRBJ2-7; TRBD1 is the table's D call and was not checked against the DNA. The read ends 1 residue before the CDR3 terminus; that terminus is restored from the germline J gene. Germline assignment: CDR1 KGHTA and CDR2 FQNQQP. The CDR3 has 13 amino acids.

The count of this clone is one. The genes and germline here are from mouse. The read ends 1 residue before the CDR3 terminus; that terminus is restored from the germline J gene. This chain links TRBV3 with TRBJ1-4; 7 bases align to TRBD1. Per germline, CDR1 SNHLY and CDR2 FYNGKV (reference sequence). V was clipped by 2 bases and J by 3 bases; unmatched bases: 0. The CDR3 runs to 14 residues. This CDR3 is CASSLQGANERLFF. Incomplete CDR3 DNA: TGTGCCAGCAGCTTACAGGGGGCCAACGAAAGATTATTT.

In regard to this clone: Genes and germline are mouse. The chain's CDR3 is CASSLEDTQYF. CDR3 DNA, as far as it was read: TGTGCCAGCAGTCTTGAAGACACCCAGTAC. The rearrangement uses TRBV26 and TRBJ2-5; D not certain. The CDR3 end falls 1 residue outside the read, so it is completed with the germline J gene. V lost 3 bases, J lost 4 bases, and 2 bases lay in between. The CDR3 contains 11 residues. Germline CDR1 reads KGHPV; CDR2 reads FQNQEV (reference sequence).

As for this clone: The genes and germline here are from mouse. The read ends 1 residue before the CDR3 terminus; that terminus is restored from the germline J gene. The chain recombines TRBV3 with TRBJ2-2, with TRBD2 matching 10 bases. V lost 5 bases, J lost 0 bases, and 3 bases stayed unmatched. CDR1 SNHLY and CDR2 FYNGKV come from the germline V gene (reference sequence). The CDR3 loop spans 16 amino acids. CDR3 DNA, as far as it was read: TGTGCCAGCAGCCTCACTGGGGGGGCAAACACCGGGCAGCTCTAC. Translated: CASSLTGGANTGQLY. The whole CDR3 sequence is CASSLTGGANTGQLYF.

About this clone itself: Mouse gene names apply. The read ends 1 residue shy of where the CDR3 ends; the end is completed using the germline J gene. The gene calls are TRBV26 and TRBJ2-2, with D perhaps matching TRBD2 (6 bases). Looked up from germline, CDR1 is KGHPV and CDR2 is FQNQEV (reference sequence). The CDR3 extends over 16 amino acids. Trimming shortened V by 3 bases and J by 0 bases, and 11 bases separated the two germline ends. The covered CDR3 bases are TGTGCCAGCAGTCTCCGACTGGCCGCAAACACCGGGCAGCTCTAC. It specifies CASSLRLAANTGQLY. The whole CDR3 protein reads CASSLRLAANTGQLYF. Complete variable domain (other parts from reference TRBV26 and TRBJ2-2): NSKVIQTPRYLVKGQGQKAKMRCIPEKGHPVVFWYQQNKNNEFKFLINFQNQEVLQQIDMTEKRFSAECPSNSPCSLEIQSSEAGDSALYLCASSLRLAANTGQLYFGEGSKLTVL.

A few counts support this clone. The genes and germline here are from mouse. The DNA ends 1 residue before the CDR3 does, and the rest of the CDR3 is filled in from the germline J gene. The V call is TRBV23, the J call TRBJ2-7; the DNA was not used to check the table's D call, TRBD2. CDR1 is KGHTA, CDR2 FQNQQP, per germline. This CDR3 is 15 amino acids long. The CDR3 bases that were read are TGCTCCAGCAGTCAATCCGGGACTGGGGGGTATGAACAGTAC. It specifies CSSSQSGTGGYEQY. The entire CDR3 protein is CSSSQSGTGGYEQYF.

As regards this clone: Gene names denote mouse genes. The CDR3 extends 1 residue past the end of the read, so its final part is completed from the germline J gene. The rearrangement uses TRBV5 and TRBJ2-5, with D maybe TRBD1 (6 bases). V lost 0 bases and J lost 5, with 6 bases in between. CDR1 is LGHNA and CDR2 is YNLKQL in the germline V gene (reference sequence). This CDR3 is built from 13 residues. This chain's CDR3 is CASSQDRGDTQYF. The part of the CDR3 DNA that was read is TGTGCCAGCAGCCAAGACAGGGGAGACACCCAGTAC.